Following are 29 T cell receptor beta chains from one sample sequenced in a study of blood T cell repertoires in COVID-19. The protocol was immunoSEQ multiplex PCR, while the TCRdb copy is restricted to in-frame clones and leaves out a portion. The sample has more than 85,000 clones; nearly 90% are singletons. Sequenced sample: peripheral blood. The receptors come from a man aged 45-65 years with active COVID-19.

The chain combines TRBV5-4 with TRBJ2-1; 10 positions match TRBD2. The CDR3 has 16 residues. CDR1 is SGHNT, CDR2 YYREEE, per germline (reference sequence). V was pared by 5 bases and J by 3 bases, with 8 bases of the junction left unmatched. The CDR3 spells CASRRAGGPLYNEQFF. The DNA for the CDR3 is TGTGCCAGCAGGAGAGCGGGGGGGCCCCTCTACAATGAGCAGTTCTTC.

The rearrangement links TRBV12-3 or TRBV12-4 to TRBJ1-5; D unresolved. The CDR3 runs 13 residues. The V end lost 3 bases, the J end lost 2 bases, and 5 bases lay between the germline ends. Written as DNA, the CDR3 is TGTGCCAGCAGTTTTGAGGGCAATCAGCCCCAGCATTTT. Its translation is CASSFEGNQPQHF.

The chain has TRBV12-3 or TRBV12-4 and TRBJ2-7; D is uncertain. V was trimmed by 7 bases and J by 3 bases, leaving 13 bases between them. The CDR3 is made up of 13 amino acids. CDR3 sequence: CASTETGDYEQYF. In nucleotides, the CDR3 is TGTGCCAGCACGGAGACTGGTGACTACGAGCAGTACTTC.

This clone came up once. The chain links TRBV30 to TRBJ1-1, with a tentative D call TRBD1 (6 bases). Looked up from germline, CDR1 is GTSNPN and CDR2 is SVGIG (reference sequence). V gave up 0 bases and J gave up 5 bases, with 10 bases separating them. The CDR3 spans 13 residues. The CDR3 nucleotides read TGTGCCTGGAGTGTCGGGGGGCGGACTGAAGCTTTCTTT. Protein product: CAWSVGGRTEAFF.

The V gene is TRBV19, the J gene TRBJ1-4, with D perhaps matching TRBD1 (6 bases). Trimming took off 7 bases at V and 6 bases at J, with 15 bases between the two ends. The CDR3 is made up of 14 amino acids. Germline CDR1 LNHDA, CDR2 SQIVND (reference sequence). As DNA, the CDR3 is TGTGCCAGTACCATCGGGGGGGCCTATGAAAAACTGTTTTTT. It codes for CASTIGGAYEKLFF.

In nucleotides, the CDR3 is TGTGCCAGTAGGAACACAGGGGCTAGGCGGTATGGCTACACCTTC. This translates into CASRNTGARRYGYTF. The rearrangement links TRBV19 to TRBJ1-2; TRBD1 aligns across 7 bases. The V segment lost 6 bases and the J segment 5 bases; nucleotides outside the gene matches: 12. CDR3 size: 15 residues. Germline V gene data show CDR1 as LNHDA and CDR2 as SQIVND (reference sequence).

The genes are TRBV3-1 (or the pseudogene TRBV3-2) and TRBJ1-2; 7 bases fit TRBD1. With V trimmed by 4 bases and J by 7 bases, 0 bases remained unmatched. Per germline, CDR1 LGHDT and CDR2 YNNKEL (reference sequence). The CDR3 is 11 residues long. The DNA for the CDR3 is TGTGCCAGCAGCCGACAGGGTGGCTACACCTTC. This gives the protein CASSRQGGYTF.

This chain joins TRBV5-4 and TRBJ2-3; TRBD2 matches at 10 bases. CDR1 is SGHNT and CDR2 is YYREEE in the germline V gene (reference sequence). The V gene end was trimmed by 2 bases and the J gene end by 2 bases; junction bases not matched to a gene: 2. The CDR3 is made up of 15 amino acids. Here the CDR3 reads CASSLGTSVTDTQYF. Here the CDR3 DNA reads TGTGCCAGCAGCTTAGGGACTAGCGTCACAGATACGCAGTATTTT.

This chain links TRBV10-3 with TRBJ1-1; perhaps TRBD1 as D (6 bases). The germline V and J ends were trimmed by 6 bases and 0 bases, with 11 bases remaining between them. CDR3 length: 14 residues. CDR1 ENHRY and CDR2 SYGVKD come from the germline V gene. This chain's CDR3 is CAISADRMNTEAFF. In nucleotides, the CDR3 is TGTGCCATCAGCGCTGACAGGATGAACACTGAAGCTTTCTTT.

The J gene is TRBJ2-5, the V gene TRBV2; 8 nucleotides line up with TRBD1. The CDR3 is 15 residues long. V trimming: 6 bases; J trimming: 1 base; junction bases outside the gene matches: 7. CDR1 is SNHLY and CDR2 is FYNNEI in the germline V gene. CDR3 in amino acids: CASRRQGTPQETQYF. CDR3 DNA: TGTGCCAGCAGAAGACAGGGGACCCCCCAAGAGACCCAGTACTTC.

V is TRBV11-2 and J is TRBJ2-5, with 8 positions matching TRBD2. This CDR3 has 15 amino acids. Germline V gene sequence: CDR1 SGHAT, CDR2 FQNNGV. The junction had 10 bases not matched to a gene; V was cut back by 5 bases and J by 5 bases. In DNA, the CDR3 is TGTGCCAGCAGCCCCACCGGGGGGGCGTGGGAGACCCAGTACTTC. Protein sequence: CASSPTGGAWETQYF.

DNA for the CDR3: TGTGCCAGCAGTAAGACTAGTGTTACCTACAATGAGCAGTTCTTC. Residues: CASSKTSVTYNEQFF. The chain has TRBV27 and TRBJ2-1, with D perhaps TRBD2 (6 bases). The CDR3 has 15 amino acids. The ends were cut back, 5 bases at V and 2 bases at J, with 13 bases in the middle. Germline values: CDR1 MNHEY, CDR2 SMNVEV (reference sequence).

The gene calls are TRBV7-2 and TRBJ1-5; 9 nucleotides match TRBD1. This CDR3 contains 16 residues. Germline values: CDR1 SGHTA, CDR2 FQGNSA. Trimming cost V 4 bases and J 1 base; bases outside gene matches: 5. CDR3 residues: CASSYGTGRSNQPQHF. CDR3 nucleotides: TGTGCCAGCAGCTACGGGACAGGGCGGAGCAATCAGCCCCAGCATTTT.

CDR3 residues: CASSVETSGSQKFF. The CDR3 DNA reads as TGTGCCAGCAGCGTAGAAACTAGCGGGTCCCAAAAGTTCTTC. The chain employs TRBV9 and TRBJ2-1, with TRBD2 identical over 9 bases. From germline, CDR1 is SGDLS and CDR2 YYNGEE. The V segment lost 0 bases and the J segment 14 bases; nucleotides outside the gene matches: 9. The CDR3 extends over 14 amino acids.

This rearrangement joins TRBV3-1 (or the pseudogene TRBV3-2) to TRBJ1-2; D gene uncertain. CDR1 is LGHDT and CDR2 is YNNKEL in the germline V gene (reference sequence). The V end lost 4 bases, the J end lost 3 bases, and 12 bases lay between the germline ends. This CDR3 has 14 amino acids. CDR3 loop: CASSPEEVYYGYTF. CDR3 nucleotide sequence: TGTGCCAGCAGCCCCGAGGAAGTATACTATGGCTACACCTTC.

The V call is TRBV7-2, the J call TRBJ2-3, with 8 bases identical to TRBD2. The CDR3 is 13 residues long. Germline-derived CDR1 and CDR2 are SGHTA and FQGNSA. V gave up 8 bases and J gave up 8 bases; unmatched junction bases: 9. As DNA, the CDR3 is TGTGCCAGCGGACCAGGGACTAGGAGTACGCAGTATTTT. It translates to CASGPGTRSTQYF.

V and J are TRBV5-1 and TRBJ2-1, with 7 positions matching TRBD1. CDR3 length equals 13 residues. CDR1 is SGHRS and CDR2 is YFSETQ in the germline V gene. CDR3 nucleotide sequence: TGCGCTTCTAGGGACAGTTACTACAATGAGCAGTTCTTC. Translation gives CASRDSYYNEQFF.

This clone was found a few times. The chain employs TRBV6-4 and TRBJ1-3; 8 bases map to TRBD1. CDR3 length: 16 amino acids. The germline CDR1 and CDR2 sequences are MRHNA and SNTAGT. Trimming took 5 bases from V and 3 from J; bases not matched to a gene: 9. CDR3 sequence reads: CASSPARGPGGNTIYF. For the CDR3, the DNA is TGTGCCAGCAGTCCCGCCAGGGGGCCGGGTGGAAACACCATATATTTT.

CDR3 sequence reads: CASSPGQGSNKGQPQHF. The DNA for the CDR3 is TGTGCCAGCAGTCCGGGACAGGGGTCCAATAAGGGTCAGCCCCAGCATTTT. V is TRBV28 and J is TRBJ1-5; 10 bases match TRBD1. The CDR3 runs 17 residues. Germline loops: CDR1 MDHEN, CDR2 SYDVKM. V shed 5 bases, J shed 6 bases, and the junction held 13 bases outside the gene matches.

This clone has more than one count but fewer than ten. V and J are TRBV7-6 and TRBJ1-1; D is ambiguous. The CDR3 runs to 15 residues. Germline V gene sequence: CDR1 SGHVS, CDR2 FNYEAQ. The germline V and J ends were trimmed by 4 bases and 0 bases, with 12 bases remaining between them. CDR3 sequence reads: CASSSLGILNTEAFF. The CDR3 DNA follows: TGTGCCAGCAGCTCTCTCGGTATTTTGAACACTGAAGCTTTCTTT.

The chain carries TRBV7-6 and TRBJ1-1; D might be TRBD1 (6 bases). The ends were cut back, 3 bases at V and 5 bases at J, with 13 bases in the middle. CDR1 is SGHVS and CDR2 is FNYEAQ in the germline V gene. The CDR3 contains 14 residues. The CDR3: CASSFGGQGTEAFF. For the CDR3, the DNA is TGTGCCAGCAGCTTCGGGGGGCAGGGAACTGAAGCTTTCTTT. The complete variable domain, with remaining parts taken from reference TRBV7-6 and TRBJ1-1, reads GAGVSQSPRYKVTKRGQDVALRCDPISGHVSLYWYRQALGQGPEFLTYFNYEAQQDKSGLPNDRFSAERPEGSISTLTIQRTEQRDSAMYRCASSFGGQGTEAFFGQGTRLTVV.

This clone was picked up a small number of times. This chain joins TRBV10-2 and TRBJ2-7, with 12 positions matching TRBD1. There are 14 residues in the CDR3. J lost 4 bases, V lost 6 bases, and 4 bases had no gene match. Germline-derived CDR1 and CDR2 are WSHSY and SAAADI. The CDR3 bases are TGCGCCAGCAGGGTGGGACAGGGGGCTTACGAGCAGTACTTC. Its protein product is CASRVGQGAYEQYF.

The chain links TRBV6-6 to TRBJ2-7, with 9 bases fitting TRBD1. V shed 2 bases, J shed 3 bases, and the junction held 5 bases outside the gene matches. CDR3 size: 15 residues. Germline V gene lookup returns CDR1 MNHNY and CDR2 SVGAGI (reference sequence). The CDR3 DNA reads TGTGCCAGCAGTTACATCGGGACAGGGCTCTACGAGCAGTACTTC. It yields the protein CASSYIGTGLYEQYF.

V and J are TRBV15 and TRBJ2-5, with TRBD2 as a possible D gene (6 bases). V lost 11 bases and J 1 base, leaving 8 bases between the germline ends. This CDR3 comprises 11 residues. Germline CDR1 reads LNHNV; CDR2 reads YYDKDF (reference sequence). CDR3 sequence: CAAGGQETQYF. CDR3 bases: TGTGCCGCCGGGGGCCAAGAGACCCAGTACTTC. Combining the CDR3 with reference TRBV15 and TRBJ2-5 gives the whole variable domain DAMVIQNPRYQVTQFGKPVTLSCSQTLNHNVMYWYQQKSSQAPKLLFHYYDKDFNNEADTPDNFQSRRPNTSFCFLDIRSPGLGDTAMYLCAAGGQETQYFGPGTRLLVL.

J is TRBJ1-1 and V is TRBV19; possibly TRBD1 for D (5 bases). V lost 8 bases, J lost 6 bases, and 19 bases lay in between. This CDR3 region has 14 residues. CDR1 and CDR2 from the germline V gene are LNHDA and SQIVND (reference sequence). CDR3 bases: TGTGCCAGTCGGCGGGGCGGAGGGATACCTGAAGCTTTCTTT. It codes for CASRRGGGIPEAFF.

The J gene is TRBJ2-6, the V gene TRBV19; the D gene is possibly TRBD1 (5 bases). V was clipped by 6 bases and J by 7 bases, with 16 bases between them. There are 15 residues in the CDR3. In germline, CDR1 is LNHDA, CDR2 SQIVND (reference sequence). CDR3 sequence reads: CASSQGTGLANVLTF. CDR3 nucleotides: TGTGCCAGTAGCCAGGGTACAGGTCTTGCCAACGTCCTGACTTTC.

The chain joins TRBV3-1 (or the pseudogene TRBV3-2) to TRBJ2-7; 9 positions agree with TRBD1. Trimming cost V 4 bases and J 4 bases; bases outside gene matches: 5. CDR1 and CDR2 (germline): LGHDT, YNNKEL (reference sequence). This CDR3 is built from 14 residues. The CDR3 loop is CASSRGQGQYEQYF. The DNA of the CDR3 is TGTGCCAGCAGCCGGGGACAGGGTCAGTACGAGCAGTACTTC.

This clone appeared a single time. The chain employs TRBV6-2 or TRBV6-3 and TRBJ1-2; 7 nucleotides line up with TRBD1. Germline V gives CDR1 MNHEY, CDR2 SVGEGT. This CDR3 comprises 14 residues. Trimming took 7 bases from V and 3 from J; bases not matched to a gene: 8. The chain's CDR3 is CASNYNRGDYGYTF. DNA of the CDR3: TGTGCCAGCAATTATAACAGGGGAGACTATGGCTACACCTTC.

The chain employs TRBV9 and TRBJ2-3, with D uncertain. The CDR3 loop spans 16 amino acids. Trimming pared 3 bases from V and 0 bases from J, leaving 14 bases between. Germline V CDR1 and CDR2: SGDLS, YYNGEE. This CDR3 is CASSGGVSSSTDTQYF. The DNA for the CDR3 is TGTGCCAGCAGCGGCGGAGTTTCCTCTAGCACAGATACGCAGTATTTT.